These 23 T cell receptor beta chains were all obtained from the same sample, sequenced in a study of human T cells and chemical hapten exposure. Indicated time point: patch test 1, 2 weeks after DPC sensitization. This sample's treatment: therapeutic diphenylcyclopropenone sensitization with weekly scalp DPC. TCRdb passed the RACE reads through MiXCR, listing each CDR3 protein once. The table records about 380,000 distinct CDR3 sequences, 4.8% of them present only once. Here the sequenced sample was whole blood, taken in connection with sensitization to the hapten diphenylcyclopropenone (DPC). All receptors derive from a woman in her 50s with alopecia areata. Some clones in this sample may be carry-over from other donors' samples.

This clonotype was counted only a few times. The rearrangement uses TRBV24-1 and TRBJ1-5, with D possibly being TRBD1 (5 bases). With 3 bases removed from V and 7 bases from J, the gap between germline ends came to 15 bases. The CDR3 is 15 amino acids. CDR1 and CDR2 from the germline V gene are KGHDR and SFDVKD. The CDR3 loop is CATSDPTVGQQPQHF. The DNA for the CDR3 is TGTGCCACCAGTGATCCGACAGTCGGGCAGCAGCCCCAGCATTTT.

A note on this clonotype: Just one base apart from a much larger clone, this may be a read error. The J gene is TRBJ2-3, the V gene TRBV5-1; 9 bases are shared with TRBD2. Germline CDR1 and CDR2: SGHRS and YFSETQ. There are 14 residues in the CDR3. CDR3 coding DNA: TGCGCCAGTTATAGCGGGGGCCCTCCCGATACGCTGTATTTT. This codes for CASYSGGPPDTLYF.

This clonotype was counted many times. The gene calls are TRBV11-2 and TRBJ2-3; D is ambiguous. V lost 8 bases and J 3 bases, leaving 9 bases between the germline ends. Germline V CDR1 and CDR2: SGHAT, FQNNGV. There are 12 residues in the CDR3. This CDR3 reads CASRVGTDTQYF. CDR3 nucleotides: TGTGCCAGCCGAGTAGGTACAGATACGCAGTATTTT.

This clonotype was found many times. Here the CDR3 reads CASGAGPRSRDSYNSPLHF. The CDR3 DNA sequence: TGTGCCAGCGGCGCGGGACCCAGGTCGAGGGACTCCTATAATTCACCCCTCCACTTT. This chain joins TRBV11-3 and TRBJ1-6; tentatively, D is TRBD1 (5 bases). This CDR3 is 19 amino acids long. The V end was cut by 8 bases, the J end by 0 bases, with 23 bases between. Germline CDR1 SGHNT, CDR2 YENEEA.

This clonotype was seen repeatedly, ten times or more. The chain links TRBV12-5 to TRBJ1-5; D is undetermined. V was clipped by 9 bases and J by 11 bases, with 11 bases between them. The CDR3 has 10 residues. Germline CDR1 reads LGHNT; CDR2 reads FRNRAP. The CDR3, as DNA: TGTGCTAGATTCGTTCAAACCCAGCATTTT. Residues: CARFVQTQHF.

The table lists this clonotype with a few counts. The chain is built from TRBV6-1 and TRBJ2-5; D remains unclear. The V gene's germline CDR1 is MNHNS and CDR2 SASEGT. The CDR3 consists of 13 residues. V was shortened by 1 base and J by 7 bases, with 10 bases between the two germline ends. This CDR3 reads CASSEGPPRTQYF. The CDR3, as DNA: TGTGCCAGCAGTGAAGGCCCCCCCCGGACCCAGTACTTC.

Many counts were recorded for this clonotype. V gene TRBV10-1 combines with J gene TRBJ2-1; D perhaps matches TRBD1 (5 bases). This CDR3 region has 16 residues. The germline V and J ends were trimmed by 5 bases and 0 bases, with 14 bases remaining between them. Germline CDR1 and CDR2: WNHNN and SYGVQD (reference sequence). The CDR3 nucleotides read TGCGCCAGCAGTAGGGGCCCCGTTAGCTCCTACAATGAGCAGTTCTTC. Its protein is CASSRGPVSSYNEQFF.

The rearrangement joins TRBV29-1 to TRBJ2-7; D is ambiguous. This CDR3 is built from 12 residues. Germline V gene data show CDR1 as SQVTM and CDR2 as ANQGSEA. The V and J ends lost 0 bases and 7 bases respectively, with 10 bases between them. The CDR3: CSVEDTAREQYF. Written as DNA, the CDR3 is TGCAGCGTTGAAGATACGGCTAGGGAGCAGTACTTC.

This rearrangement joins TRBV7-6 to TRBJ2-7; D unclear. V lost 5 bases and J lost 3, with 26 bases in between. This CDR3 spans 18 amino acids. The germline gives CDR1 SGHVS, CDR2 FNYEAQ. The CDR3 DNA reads TGTGCCAGCAGCCCCCTCCTCAACAGCAAGCTCCCAGGCTACGAGCAGTACTTC. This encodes CASSPLLNSKLPGYEQYF.

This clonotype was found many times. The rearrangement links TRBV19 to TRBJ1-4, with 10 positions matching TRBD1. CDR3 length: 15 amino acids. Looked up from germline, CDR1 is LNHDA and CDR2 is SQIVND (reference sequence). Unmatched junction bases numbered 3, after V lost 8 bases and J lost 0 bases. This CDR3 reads CASRDRGATNEKLFF. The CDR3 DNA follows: TGTGCCAGTCGGGACAGGGGTGCAACTAATGAAAAACTGTTTTTT.

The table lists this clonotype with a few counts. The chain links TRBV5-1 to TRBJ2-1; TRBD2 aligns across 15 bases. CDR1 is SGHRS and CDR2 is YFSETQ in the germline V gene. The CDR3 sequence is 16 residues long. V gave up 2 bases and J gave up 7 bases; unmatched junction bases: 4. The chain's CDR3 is CASSLIGTSGGNEQFF. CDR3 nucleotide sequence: TGCGCCAGCAGCTTAATCGGGACTAGCGGGGGGAATGAGCAGTTCTTC.

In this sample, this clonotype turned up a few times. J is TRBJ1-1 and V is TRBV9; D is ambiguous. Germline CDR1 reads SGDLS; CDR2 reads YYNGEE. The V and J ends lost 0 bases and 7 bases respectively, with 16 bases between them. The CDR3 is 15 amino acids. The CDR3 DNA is TGTGCCAGCAGCGTAGGAGGTTATAGCCCTTTTGAAGCTTTCTTT. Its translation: CASSVGGYSPFEAFF.

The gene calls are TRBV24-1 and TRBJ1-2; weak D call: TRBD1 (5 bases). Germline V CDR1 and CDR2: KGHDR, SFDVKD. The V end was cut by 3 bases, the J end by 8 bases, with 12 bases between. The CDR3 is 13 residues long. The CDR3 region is CATSDGTLRGYTF. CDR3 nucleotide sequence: TGTGCCACCAGTGATGGGACCCTTCGGGGCTACACCTTC.

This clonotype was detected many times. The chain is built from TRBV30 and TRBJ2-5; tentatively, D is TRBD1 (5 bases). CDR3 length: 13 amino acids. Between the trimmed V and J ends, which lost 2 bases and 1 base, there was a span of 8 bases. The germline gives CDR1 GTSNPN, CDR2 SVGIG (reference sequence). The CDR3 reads CAWSRQGQETQYF. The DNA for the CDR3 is TGTGCCTGGAGTCGCCAGGGCCAAGAGACCCAGTACTTC. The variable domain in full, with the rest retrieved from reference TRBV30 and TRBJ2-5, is SQTIHQWPATLVQPVGSPLSLECTVEGTSNPNLYWYRQAAGRGLQLLFYSVGIGQISSEVPQNLSASRPQDRQFILSSKKLLLSDSGFYLCAWSRQGQETQYFGPGTRLLVL.

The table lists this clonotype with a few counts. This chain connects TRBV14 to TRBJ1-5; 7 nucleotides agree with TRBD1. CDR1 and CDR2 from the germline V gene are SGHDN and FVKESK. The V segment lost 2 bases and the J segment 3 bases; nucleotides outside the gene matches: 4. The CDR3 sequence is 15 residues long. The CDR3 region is CASSQKGQVNQPQHF. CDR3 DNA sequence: TGTGCCAGCAGCCAAAAAGGACAGGTCAATCAGCCCCAGCATTTT.

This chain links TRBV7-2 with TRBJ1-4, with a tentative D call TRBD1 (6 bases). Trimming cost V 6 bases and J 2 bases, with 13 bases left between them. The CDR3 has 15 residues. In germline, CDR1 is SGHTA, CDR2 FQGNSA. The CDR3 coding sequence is TGTGCCAGCAGAAACAGGGTTTCGACTAATGAAAAACTGTTTTTT. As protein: CASRNRVSTNEKLFF.

DNA for the CDR3: TGTGCCAGCAGTCTCACAGGGAAGGGGGCAGATACGCAGTATTTT. Translated, it gives CASSLTGKGADTQYF. The gene calls are TRBV28 and TRBJ2-3; D might be TRBD1 (6 bases). The germline V gene encodes CDR1 MDHEN and CDR2 SYDVKM. Trimming left V 5 bases short and J 4 bases short, with 16 bases between. The CDR3 is 15 residues long.

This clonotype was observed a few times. In DNA form, the CDR3 reads TGTGCCAGCAGTTACTCCCGGGGAACAAGGGGACCCTCTAGCACAGATACGCAGTATTTT. This encodes CASSYSRGTRGPSSTDTQYF. The V and J genes are TRBV6-5 and TRBJ2-3, with D tentatively TRBD1 or TRBD2 (5 bases each). This CDR3 comprises 20 residues. Trimming removed 0 bases from V and 0 bases from J, with 22 bases in between. Germline V gene sequence: CDR1 MNHEY, CDR2 SVGAGI.

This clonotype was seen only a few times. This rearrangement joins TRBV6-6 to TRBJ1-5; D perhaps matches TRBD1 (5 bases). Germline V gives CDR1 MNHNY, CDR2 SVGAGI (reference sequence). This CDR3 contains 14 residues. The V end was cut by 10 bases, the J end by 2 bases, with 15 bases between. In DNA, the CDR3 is TGTGCCACCTACCTGGGAGGGGGCAATCAGCCCCAGCATTTT. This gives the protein CATYLGGGNQPQHF.

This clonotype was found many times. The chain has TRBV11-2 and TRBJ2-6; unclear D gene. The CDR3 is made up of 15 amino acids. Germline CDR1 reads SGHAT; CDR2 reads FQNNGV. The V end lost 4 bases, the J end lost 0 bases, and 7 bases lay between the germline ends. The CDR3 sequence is CASSSEPSGANVLTF. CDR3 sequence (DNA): TGTGCCAGCAGCTCGGAACCCTCTGGGGCCAACGTCCTGACTTTC.

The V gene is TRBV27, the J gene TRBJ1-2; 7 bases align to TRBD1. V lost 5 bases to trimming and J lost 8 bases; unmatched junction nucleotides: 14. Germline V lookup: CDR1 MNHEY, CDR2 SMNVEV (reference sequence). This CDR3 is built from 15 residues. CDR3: CASSPLLRQGPGYTF. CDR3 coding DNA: TGTGCCAGCAGTCCCCTGCTACGACAGGGCCCAGGCTACACCTTC.

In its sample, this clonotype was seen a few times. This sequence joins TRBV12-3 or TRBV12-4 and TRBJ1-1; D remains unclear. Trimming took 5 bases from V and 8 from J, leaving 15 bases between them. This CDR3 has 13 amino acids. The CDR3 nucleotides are TGTGCCAGCAGTGCCTGGTTTGGAGCAGAAGCTTTCTTT. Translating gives CASSAWFGAEAFF.

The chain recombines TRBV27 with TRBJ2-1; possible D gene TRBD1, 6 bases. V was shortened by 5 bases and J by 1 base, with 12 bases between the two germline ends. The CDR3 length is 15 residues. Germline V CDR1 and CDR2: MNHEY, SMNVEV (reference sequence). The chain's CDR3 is CASSITGPSYNEQFF. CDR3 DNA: TGTGCCAGCAGTATCACAGGGCCGTCCTACAATGAGCAGTTCTTC.